This T cell receptor (beta chain) was profiled in a study of response to subunit inactivated influenza vaccine. TCRdb fed the RT-PCR reads into MiXCR, producing one record per CDR3 protein. The sample shows under 950,000 distinct CDR3 sequences, around 21% of them seen only once. General study results and limits: The authors offered the suggestion that each seasonal influenza vaccination recruits few new T cells.

In the case of this clonotype: No antigen is known for it.

Trimming took 7 bases from V and 0 from J; bases not matched to a gene: 8. The germline V gene has CDR1 KGHDR and CDR2 SFDVKD. The CDR3 length is 15 residues. The J gene is TRBJ2-7, the V gene TRBV24-1; TRBD1 aligns across 7 bases. Specimen: PBMCs from blood, collected roughly 5 days after vaccination. The receptor comes from a man aged 45 to 65 who received an inactivated influenza vaccine. The CDR3 sequence: CATSHLGQTSYEQYF. CDR3 DNA: TGTGCCACCAGCCACTTGGGACAGACCTCCTACGAGCAGTACTTC.